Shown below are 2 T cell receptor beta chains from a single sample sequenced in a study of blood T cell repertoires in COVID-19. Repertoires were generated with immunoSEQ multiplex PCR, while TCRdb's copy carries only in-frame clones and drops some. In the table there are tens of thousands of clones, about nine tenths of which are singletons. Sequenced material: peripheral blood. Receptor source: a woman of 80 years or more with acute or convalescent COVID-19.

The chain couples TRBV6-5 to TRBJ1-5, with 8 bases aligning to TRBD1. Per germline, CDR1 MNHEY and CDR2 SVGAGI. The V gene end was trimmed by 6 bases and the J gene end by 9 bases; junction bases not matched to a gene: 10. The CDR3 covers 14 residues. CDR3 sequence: CASRLDEGTGPQHF. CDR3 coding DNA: TGTGCCAGCAGACTAGATGAGGGGACAGGGCCCCAGCATTTT.

The chain's CDR3 is CASSNTDRYNYGYTF. The CDR3 DNA sequence: TGTGCCAGCTCAAATACTGACAGGTATAACTATGGCTACACCTTC. V usage is TRBV5-6 and J usage is TRBJ1-2; D possibly corresponds to TRBD1 (6 bases). CDR3 length equals 15 residues. The V end lost 7 bases, the J end lost 1 base, and 17 bases lay between the germline ends. The germline CDR1 and CDR2 sequences are SGHDT and YYEEEE.